These T cell receptor beta chains were read from a single sample in a study of blood T cells in healthy people across ages. Each CDR3 protein is one row after TCRdb ran MiXCR on the 5' RACE reads. Of hundreds of thousands of distinct CDR3 sequences in the sample, roughly 30% were seen once. Sequenced: blood. These receptor sequences come from a woman of 80 years or more in good health. The CDR3 runs from the conserved cysteine through the conserved F or W. Fields, in order: clone size, J gene, V gene, D gene, CDR3 protein, CDR3 DNA. The D gene is left open where the match is weak. Expanded clones are given a class, and other clones once, few, many or no size at all.

clone_size: many; j_call: TRBJ2-5; v_call: TRBV20-1; d_call: -; cdr3_aa: CSASGLRRETQYF; cdr3_nt: TGCAGTGCTAGCGGTCTAAGAAGAGAGACCCAGTACTTC
clone_size: few; j_call: TRBJ2-5; v_call: TRBV27; d_call: -; cdr3_aa: CAGSSLLAGSFQETQYF; cdr3_nt: TGTGCCGGCAGCTCCCTGTTGGCGGGGAGCTTCCAAGAGACCCAGTACTTC
clone_size: -; j_call: TRBJ1-2; v_call: TRBV20-1; d_call: TRBD1; cdr3_aa: CSARDQYQDRANYGYTF; cdr3_nt: TGCAGTGCTAGAGATCAGTACCAGGACAGGGCTAACTATGGCTACACCTTC
clone_size: many; j_call: TRBJ2-5; v_call: TRBV5-1; d_call: -; cdr3_aa: CASSLGRQQETQYF; cdr3_nt: TGCGCCAGCAGCTTGGGACGCCAACAAGAGACCCAGTACTTC
clone_size: few; j_call: TRBJ1-1; v_call: TRBV4-2; d_call: -; cdr3_aa: CASSQGLQDMKNTEAFF; cdr3_nt: TGTGCCAGCAGCCAAGGCCTCCAGGACATGAAGAACACTGAAGCTTTCTTT
clone_size: many; j_call: TRBJ2-1; v_call: TRBV27; d_call: -; cdr3_aa: CASSFRRSEQFF; cdr3_nt: TGTGCCAGCAGTTTCCGTCGGAGTGAGCAGTTCTTC
clone_size: -; j_call: TRBJ2-1; v_call: TRBV9; d_call: TRBD2; cdr3_aa: CASSAQTSGGFEQFF; cdr3_nt: TGTGCCAGCAGCGCCCAAACTAGCGGGGGGTTTGAGCAGTTCTTC
clone_size: -; j_call: TRBJ1-1; v_call: TRBV29-1; d_call: TRBD1; cdr3_aa: CSVGPGGANTEAFF; cdr3_nt: TGCAGCGTTGGGCCAGGGGGGGCGAACACTGAAGCTTTCTTT
clone_size: many; j_call: TRBJ2-5; v_call: TRBV25-1; d_call: -; cdr3_aa: CASSEFRPEETQYF; cdr3_nt: TGTGCCAGCAGTGAATTTCGACCGGAAGAGACCCAGTACTTC
clone_size: many; j_call: TRBJ2-3; v_call: TRBV5-1; d_call: -; cdr3_aa: CASSIRAGVDTQYF; cdr3_nt: TGCGCCAGCAGCATACGGGCCGGGGTCGATACGCAGTATTTT
clone_size: -; j_call: TRBJ1-4; v_call: TRBV9; d_call: -; cdr3_aa: CAGSVDRGHKNEKLFF; cdr3_nt: TGTGCCGGCAGCGTAGATAGGGGCCACAAGAATGAAAAACTGTTTTTT
clone_size: many; j_call: TRBJ1-5; v_call: TRBV5-1; d_call: -; cdr3_aa: CASSPDRNQPQHF; cdr3_nt: TGCGCCAGCAGCCCCGACAGAAATCAGCCCCAGCATTTT
clone_size: -; j_call: TRBJ1-1; v_call: TRBV4-3; d_call: -; cdr3_aa: CASSQQGTEAFF; cdr3_nt: TGCGCCAGCAGCCAACAGGGCACTGAAGCTTTCTTT
clone_size: many; j_call: TRBJ1-5; v_call: TRBV6-6; d_call: -; cdr3_aa: CASSFTGGNQPQHF; cdr3_nt: TGTGCCAGCAGTTTTACGGGGGGCAATCAGCCCCAGCATTTT
clone_size: many; j_call: TRBJ2-5; v_call: TRBV5-1; d_call: -; cdr3_aa: CASSLGARDQETQYF; cdr3_nt: TGCGCCAGCAGCTTGGGCGCTAGGGATCAAGAGACCCAGTACTTC
clone_size: many; j_call: TRBJ2-7; v_call: TRBV5-1; d_call: -; cdr3_aa: CASSLFPGREEQYF; cdr3_nt: TGCGCCAGCAGCTTGTTCCCAGGACGAGAAGAGCAGTACTTC